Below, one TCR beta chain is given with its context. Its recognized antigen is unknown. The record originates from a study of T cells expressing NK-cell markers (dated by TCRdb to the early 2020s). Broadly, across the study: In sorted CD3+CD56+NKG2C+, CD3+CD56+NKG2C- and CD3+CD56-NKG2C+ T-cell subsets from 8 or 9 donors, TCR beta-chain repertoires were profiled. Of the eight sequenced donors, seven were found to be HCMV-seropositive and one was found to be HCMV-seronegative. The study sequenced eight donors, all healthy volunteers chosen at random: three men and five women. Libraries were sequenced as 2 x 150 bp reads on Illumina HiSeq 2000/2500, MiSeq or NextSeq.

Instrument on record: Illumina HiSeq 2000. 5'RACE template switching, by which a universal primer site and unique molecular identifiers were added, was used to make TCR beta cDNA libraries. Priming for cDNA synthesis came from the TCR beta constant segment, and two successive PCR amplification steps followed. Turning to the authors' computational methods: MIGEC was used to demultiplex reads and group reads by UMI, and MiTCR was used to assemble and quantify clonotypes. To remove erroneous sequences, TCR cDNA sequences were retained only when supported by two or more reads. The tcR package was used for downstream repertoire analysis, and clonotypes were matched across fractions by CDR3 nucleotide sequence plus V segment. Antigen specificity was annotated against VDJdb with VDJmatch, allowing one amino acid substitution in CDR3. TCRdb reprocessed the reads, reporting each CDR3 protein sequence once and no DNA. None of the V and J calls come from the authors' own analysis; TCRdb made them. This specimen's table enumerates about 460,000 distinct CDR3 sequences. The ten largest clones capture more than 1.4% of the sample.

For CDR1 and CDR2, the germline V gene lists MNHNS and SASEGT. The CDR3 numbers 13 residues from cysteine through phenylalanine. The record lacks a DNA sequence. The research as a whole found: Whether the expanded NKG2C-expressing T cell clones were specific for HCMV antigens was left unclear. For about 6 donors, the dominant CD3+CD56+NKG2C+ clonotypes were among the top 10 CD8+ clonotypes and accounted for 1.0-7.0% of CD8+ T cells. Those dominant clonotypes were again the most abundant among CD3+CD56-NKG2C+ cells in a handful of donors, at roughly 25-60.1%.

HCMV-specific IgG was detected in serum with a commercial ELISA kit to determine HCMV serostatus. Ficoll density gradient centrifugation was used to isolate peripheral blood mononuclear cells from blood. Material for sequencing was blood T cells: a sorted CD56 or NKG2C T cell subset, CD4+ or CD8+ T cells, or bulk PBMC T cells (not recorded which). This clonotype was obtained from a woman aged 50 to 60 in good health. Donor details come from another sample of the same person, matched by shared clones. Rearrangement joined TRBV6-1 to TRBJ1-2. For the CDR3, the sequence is CASSGWDNYGYTF.